The rows below give T cell receptor beta chains drawn from one sample of a study of shared clonotypes between healthy human individuals. TCRdb keeps only in-frame clones here, not all; method: immunoSEQ multiplex PCR. The sample yields approximately 940,000 clones, more than 75% seen once. The specimen was memory CD4+ T cells sorted from blood. The receptor set was obtained from a man aged 18 to 35 in good health. Each CDR3 is given with its conserved first and last residue. D genes are given only for firm matches. A clone size is listed for some rows: how often the clone was seen (once, few, many), or a class if it is expanded.

J gene: TRBJ2-7
clone size: -
D gene: -
V gene: TRBV28
CDR3 protein: CASIGGHSYEQYF
CDR3 DNA: TGTGCCAGCATAGGGGGGCACTCCTACGAGCAGTACTTC

J gene: TRBJ1-1
clone size: few
D gene: -
V gene: TRBV30
CDR3 protein: CAYGPLRGSAEAFF
CDR3 DNA: TGTGCCTATGGGCCCCTCAGAGGATCCGCTGAAGCTTTCTTT

J gene: TRBJ1-6
clone size: -
D gene: -
V gene: TRBV19
CDR3 protein: CASSIGTPFGPLHF
CDR3 DNA: TGTGCCAGTAGTATTGGGACCCCTTTTGGACCCCTCCACTTT

J gene: TRBJ1-1
clone size: -
D gene: -
V gene: TRBV27
CDR3 protein: CASSSGLGGTEAFF
CDR3 DNA: TGTGCCAGCAGTTCGGGACTAGGGGGAACTGAAGCTTTCTTT

J gene: TRBJ2-2
clone size: -
D gene: -
V gene: TRBV21-1
CDR3 protein: CASSKATSGSAGELFF
CDR3 DNA: TGTGCCAGCAGCAAAGCAACTAGCGGGAGTGCCGGGGAGCTGTTTTTT

J gene: TRBJ1-1
clone size: -
D gene: -
V gene: TRBV5-1
CDR3 protein: CASSLVLGEDTEAFF
CDR3 DNA: TGCGCCAGCAGCTTGGTTCTGGGCGAGGACACTGAAGCTTTCTTT

J gene: TRBJ2-2
clone size: -
D gene: -
V gene: TRBV15
CDR3 protein: CATSRDRGNGGELFF
CDR3 DNA: TGTGCCACCAGCAGAGATCGGGGGAACGGCGGGGAGCTGTTTTTT

J gene: TRBJ2-3
clone size: -
D gene: -
V gene: TRBV5-1
CDR3 protein: CASSLGQPSDTQYF
CDR3 DNA: TGCGCCAGCAGCTTGGGACAGCCCTCGGATACGCAGTATTTT

J gene: TRBJ2-1
clone size: -
D gene: TRBD2
V gene: TRBV18
CDR3 protein: CASSPTAGENNEQFF
CDR3 DNA: TGTGCCAGCTCACCAACGGCGGGAGAAAACAATGAGCAGTTCTTC

J gene: TRBJ2-7
clone size: -
D gene: TRBD2
V gene: TRBV5-8
CDR3 protein: CASSLKGLAGAFDEQYF
CDR3 DNA: TGTGCCAGCAGCTTGAAGGGTCTAGCGGGAGCCTTCGACGAGCAGTACTTC

J gene: TRBJ2-2
clone size: -
D gene: -
V gene: TRBV10-3
CDR3 protein: CAISERTVTNTGELFF
CDR3 DNA: TGTGCCATCAGTGAGAGGACAGTAACTAACACCGGGGAGCTGTTTTTT

J gene: TRBJ2-7
clone size: -
D gene: TRBD2
V gene: TRBV4-1
CDR3 protein: CASSHTLAESSYEQYF
CDR3 DNA: TGCGCCAGCAGCCACACACTAGCGGAGAGCTCCTACGAGCAGTACTTC

J gene: TRBJ1-6
clone size: many
D gene: TRBD1
V gene: TRBV11-2
CDR3 protein: CASSSQGESPLHF
CDR3 DNA: TGTGCCAGCAGCTCCCAGGGGGAGTCACCCCTCCACTTT

J gene: TRBJ2-4
clone size: -
D gene: TRBD1
V gene: TRBV6-1
CDR3 protein: CASSEMTGTNIQYF
CDR3 DNA: TGTGCCAGCAGTGAAATGACAGGGACCAACATTCAGTACTTC

J gene: TRBJ2-1
clone size: -
D gene: -
V gene: TRBV5-1
CDR3 protein: CASSWTVTGSTYNEQFF
CDR3 DNA: TGCGCCAGCAGCTGGACCGTAACAGGGAGTACGTACAATGAGCAGTTCTTC

J gene: TRBJ1-1
clone size: -
D gene: -
V gene: TRBV7-8
CDR3 protein: CASSLTGGAGTEAFF
CDR3 DNA: TGTGCCAGCAGCTTAACGGGGGGCGCCGGGACTGAAGCTTTCTTT

J gene: TRBJ1-4
clone size: once
D gene: -
V gene: TRBV30
CDR3 protein: CASTGGNEKLFF
CDR3 DNA: TGTGCCTCCACGGGGGGAAATGAAAAACTGTTTTTT

J gene: TRBJ2-3
clone size: -
D gene: TRBD2
V gene: TRBV5-1
CDR3 protein: CASSHSGGAGDTQYF
CDR3 DNA: TGCGCCAGCAGCCATAGCGGGGGGGCCGGAGATACGCAGTATTTT

J gene: TRBJ1-1
clone size: -
D gene: -
V gene: TRBV6-5
CDR3 protein: CASSYQARFHTEAFF
CDR3 DNA: TGTGCCAGCAGTTACCAGGCACGGTTTCACACTGAAGCTTTCTTT

J gene: TRBJ1-1
clone size: -
D gene: -
V gene: TRBV29-1
CDR3 protein: CSVEVSQGTAEAFF
CDR3 DNA: TGCAGCGTTGAAGTCTCTCAGGGTACAGCTGAAGCTTTCTTT

J gene: TRBJ1-6
clone size: -
D gene: -
V gene: TRBV6-6
CDR3 protein: CASSSHTYNSPLHF
CDR3 DNA: TGTGCCAGCAGCAGCCACACCTATAATTCACCCCTCCACTTT

J gene: TRBJ2-5
clone size: -
D gene: TRBD1
V gene: TRBV7-9
CDR3 protein: CASSRGQGASQETQYF
CDR3 DNA: TGTGCCAGCAGCCGGGGACAGGGGGCGTCCCAAGAGACCCAGTACTTC

J gene: TRBJ1-5
clone size: few
D gene: -
V gene: TRBV2
CDR3 protein: CASISRGGQPQHF
CDR3 DNA: TGTGCCAGCATCTCAAGGGGAGGTCAGCCCCAGCATTTT

J gene: TRBJ1-4
clone size: -
D gene: -
V gene: TRBV5-1
CDR3 protein: CASSPRDPLTGKLFF
CDR3 DNA: TGCGCCAGCAGCCCCCGGGACCCCCTGACCGGAAAACTGTTTTTT

J gene: TRBJ1-1
clone size: -
D gene: -
V gene: TRBV14
CDR3 protein: CASSGDGNAEAFF
CDR3 DNA: TGTGCCAGCAGCGGGGACGGGAACGCTGAAGCTTTCTTT

J gene: TRBJ2-1
clone size: -
D gene: TRBD2
V gene: TRBV7-2
CDR3 protein: CASTGGSGAYNEQFF
CDR3 DNA: TGTGCCAGCACCGGGGGTAGCGGGGCCTACAATGAGCAGTTCTTC

J gene: TRBJ2-7
clone size: -
D gene: TRBD2
V gene: TRBV9
CDR3 protein: CASSAQSGGPYEQYF
CDR3 DNA: TGTGCCAGCAGCGCGCAGTCGGGGGGACCCTACGAGCAGTACTTC

J gene: TRBJ2-3
clone size: few
D gene: -
V gene: TRBV27
CDR3 protein: CASSLNTDTQYF
CDR3 DNA: TGTGCCAGCAGTCTAAACACAGATACGCAGTATTTT

J gene: TRBJ2-3
clone size: -
D gene: -
V gene: TRBV7-9
CDR3 protein: CASSLAGVRRTDTQYF
CDR3 DNA: TGTGCCAGCAGCTTAGCAGGAGTTCGGCGCACAGATACGCAGTATTTT

J gene: TRBJ1-1
clone size: -
D gene: -
V gene: TRBV10-3
CDR3 protein: CAIRLGGEKNTEAFF
CDR3 DNA: TGTGCCATCAGGCTGGGGGGGGAAAAGAACACTGAAGCTTTCTTT

J gene: TRBJ2-3
clone size: -
D gene: -
V gene: TRBV6-4
CDR3 protein: CASTTAGGTDTQYF
CDR3 DNA: TGTGCCAGCACCACAGCGGGCGGCACAGATACGCAGTATTTT

J gene: TRBJ2-5
clone size: -
D gene: -
V gene: TRBV7-2
CDR3 protein: CASSLAMTAQETQYF
CDR3 DNA: TGTGCCAGCAGCTTAGCGATGACAGCCCAAGAGACCCAGTACTTC

J gene: TRBJ2-7
clone size: -
D gene: -
V gene: TRBV30
CDR3 protein: CAWSLTYEQYF
CDR3 DNA: TGTGCCTGGAGTTTGACCTACGAGCAGTACTTC

J gene: TRBJ2-2
clone size: -
D gene: -
V gene: TRBV5-1
CDR3 protein: CASSVDRNTGELFF
CDR3 DNA: TGCGCCAGCAGCGTGGACAGAAACACCGGGGAGCTGTTTTTT

J gene: TRBJ2-3
clone size: -
D gene: -
V gene: TRBV28
CDR3 protein: CASRQEGARTDTQYF
CDR3 DNA: TGTGCCAGCAGGCAGGAGGGCGCCCGCACAGATACGCAGTATTTT

J gene: TRBJ1-5
clone size: -
D gene: TRBD1
V gene: TRBV7-9
CDR3 protein: CASSQGTGGQPQHF
CDR3 DNA: TGTGCCAGCAGCCAGGGGACAGGGGGTCAGCCCCAGCATTTT

J gene: TRBJ2-6
clone size: few
D gene: -
V gene: TRBV9
CDR3 protein: CASSAPGSSGANVLTF
CDR3 DNA: TGTGCCAGCAGCGCCCCGGGGAGCTCTGGGGCCAACGTCCTGACTTTC

J gene: TRBJ1-3
clone size: -
D gene: -
V gene: TRBV28
CDR3 protein: CATFRGHSGNTIYF
CDR3 DNA: TGTGCCACTTTCAGAGGACACTCTGGAAACACCATATATTTT

J gene: TRBJ1-2
clone size: -
D gene: TRBD1
V gene: TRBV28
CDR3 protein: CASRTGTANYGYTF
CDR3 DNA: TGTGCCAGCAGGACAGGGACAGCTAACTATGGCTACACCTTC

J gene: TRBJ2-7
clone size: many
D gene: -
V gene: TRBV15
CDR3 protein: CATSRGGVSYEQYF
CDR3 DNA: TGTGCCACCAGCAGAGGTGGGGTCTCCTACGAGCAGTACTTC

J gene: TRBJ1-1
clone size: -
D gene: -
V gene: TRBV19
CDR3 protein: CASSIGPTSGEAFF
CDR3 DNA: TGTGCCAGTAGTATAGGTCCCACATCGGGTGAAGCTTTCTTT

J gene: TRBJ1-6
clone size: -
D gene: -
V gene: TRBV28
CDR3 protein: CASASGYETSPLHF
CDR3 DNA: TGTGCCAGCGCCTCGGGGTACGAAACTTCACCCCTCCACTTT

J gene: TRBJ2-3
clone size: -
D gene: TRBD2
V gene: TRBV5-1
CDR3 protein: CASSLLERGMGTQYF
CDR3 DNA: TGCGCCAGCAGCTTGTTGGAGCGGGGGATGGGTACGCAGTATTTT

J gene: TRBJ2-1
clone size: few
D gene: TRBD1
V gene: TRBV11-2
CDR3 protein: CASSLGTGGVDEQFF
CDR3 DNA: TGTGCCAGCAGCTTAGGAACAGGGGGAGTGGATGAGCAGTTCTTC

J gene: TRBJ1-1
clone size: -
D gene: -
V gene: TRBV18
CDR3 protein: CASSASGTVLGTEAFF
CDR3 DNA: TGTGCCAGCTCTGCCTCCGGGACGGTCCTGGGGACTGAAGCTTTCTTT

J gene: TRBJ2-5
clone size: few
D gene: TRBD2
V gene: TRBV9
CDR3 protein: CASSVLAGGLETQYF
CDR3 DNA: TGTGCCAGCAGCGTCCTAGCGGGAGGTTTGGAGACCCAGTACTTC

J gene: TRBJ1-1
clone size: -
D gene: -
V gene: TRBV6-5
CDR3 protein: CASRVRGEQNTEAFF
CDR3 DNA: TGTGCCAGCAGGGTACGAGGGGAGCAGAACACTGAAGCTTTCTTT

J gene: TRBJ1-1
clone size: -
D gene: TRBD1
V gene: TRBV5-4
CDR3 protein: CASRLGQGQMNTEAFF
CDR3 DNA: TGTGCCAGCAGGCTCGGACAGGGTCAAATGAACACTGAAGCTTTCTTT

J gene: TRBJ2-7
clone size: -
D gene: -
V gene: TRBV5-1
CDR3 protein: CASSLRLATYEQYF
CDR3 DNA: TGCGCCAGCAGCTTAAGGCTTGCTACCTACGAGCAGTACTTC

J gene: TRBJ2-7
clone size: -
D gene: TRBD1
V gene: TRBV11-2
CDR3 protein: CASSLEATGGSWQYF
CDR3 DNA: TGTGCCAGCAGCTTAGAGGCAACAGGGGGATCTTGGCAGTACTTC

J gene: TRBJ1-5
clone size: -
D gene: -
V gene: TRBV7-2
CDR3 protein: CASSESNQPQHF
CDR3 DNA: TGTGCCAGCAGCGAGAGCAATCAGCCCCAGCATTTT

J gene: TRBJ2-7
clone size: -
D gene: TRBD2
V gene: TRBV6-5
CDR3 protein: CASSYSHTSGGAEQYF
CDR3 DNA: TGTGCCAGCAGTTACTCACATACTAGCGGGGGAGCCGAGCAGTACTTC

J gene: TRBJ1-6
clone size: -
D gene: -
V gene: TRBV5-1
CDR3 protein: CASSLDRGVTPSPLHF
CDR3 DNA: TGCGCCAGCAGCTTGGATCGGGGGGTTACGCCTTCACCCCTCCACTTT

J gene: TRBJ2-1
clone size: -
D gene: -
V gene: TRBV6-6
CDR3 protein: CASSYLLEQFF
CDR3 DNA: TGTGCCAGCAGTTACTTGCTAGAGCAGTTCTTC

J gene: TRBJ1-2
clone size: few
D gene: -
V gene: TRBV6-6
CDR3 protein: CASSYSGGVNYGYTF
CDR3 DNA: TGTGCCAGCAGTTACTCGGGAGGGGTAAACTATGGCTACACCTTC

J gene: TRBJ2-5
clone size: -
D gene: TRBD1
V gene: TRBV5-1
CDR3 protein: CASSVGQGQETQYF
CDR3 DNA: TGCGCCAGCAGCGTGGGACAGGGACAAGAGACCCAGTACTTC

J gene: TRBJ2-7
clone size: -
D gene: -
V gene: TRBV6-1
CDR3 protein: CASSEAEGGLPYEQYF
CDR3 DNA: TGTGCCAGCAGTGAAGCGGAGGGAGGATTACCTTACGAGCAGTACTTC

J gene: TRBJ2-3
clone size: -
D gene: -
V gene: TRBV25-1
CDR3 protein: CASSQGNPSTDTQYF
CDR3 DNA: TGTGCCAGCTCACAGGGAAACCCTAGCACAGATACGCAGTATTTT

J gene: TRBJ2-1
clone size: -
D gene: -
V gene: TRBV5-1
CDR3 protein: CASSPQGGYGEQFF
CDR3 DNA: TGCGCCAGCAGCCCGCAGGGGGGATACGGTGAGCAGTTCTTC